The clone carrying this T cell receptor (beta chain) occurred a few times. The antigen is unknown. This sample is part of a study of CD8 T cells in ankylosing spondylitis. Study findings and constraints: Previous work reported some of these motif variants in the synovial fluid and blood of reactive arthritis. What appeared characteristic of ankylosing spondylitis blood was a TCR beta motif of eight highly homologous variants.

Each CDR3 protein gets one entry after TCRdb re-called the 5' RACE reads with MiXCR. The sample lists approximately 300,000 distinct CDR3 sequences; approximately 8.2% were seen once. Germline trimming cut 7 bases from V and 2 bases from J; bases unmatched to any gene: 6. The germline gives CDR1 MNHNS, CDR2 SASEGT. This CDR3 has 15 amino acids. This chain connects TRBV6-1 to TRBJ1-3, with 9 bases lining up with TRBD1. This sequence was found in a male donor with ankylosing spondylitis. The material sequenced was blood, either unsorted or a sorted T cell fraction (not recorded which). CDR3: CASKWTGDTGNTIYF. The DNA of the CDR3 is TGTGCCAGCAAATGGACAGGGGATACTGGAAACACCATATATTTT.